The T cell receptor (beta chain) under discussion was sequenced for a study of blood T cell repertoires in COVID-19. In the original analysis: The authors estimated nucleated cell counts from reference gene primer amplification. Clones were sequenced by immunoSEQ multiplex PCR, and TCRdb holds only the in-frame ones, with some missing. D and trimming come from the DNA, and the V and J calls and clone size come from that table. The sample yields 250,000 or so clones, about nine tenths seen once. Germline values: CDR1 SGHAT, CDR2 FQNNGV. Between the trimmed V and J ends, which lost 2 bases and 6 bases, there was a span of 11 bases. This CDR3 is built from 15 residues.

Sequenced material: peripheral blood. This receptor was identified in a young man with COVID-19, enrolled during active disease. The chain joins TRBV11-2 to TRBJ1-6, with D maybe TRBD1 (5 bases). CDR3 in DNA: TGTGCCAGCAGCTTAAATCGGGGGACTAATTCACCCCTCCACTTT. This gives the protein CASSLNRGTNSPLHF.